This T cell receptor beta chain was recorded in a study of cytomegalovirus exposure and HLA in healthy donors. The wider study: Clustering assigned 81% of the roughly 370 genotyped donors to the Caucasian-associated ancestry cluster.

Study-wide results and caveats: When analyzed later, a missense DCLRE1C variant was found to be linked to TCR beta V- and J-gene trimming. A later analysis found common viral pathogens apparently linked to several of the most significant clusters.

As concerns this clone: The antigen remains undetermined.

This CDR3 region has 12 residues. The germline V gene has CDR1 SNHLY and CDR2 FYNNEI. The V end lost 6 bases, the J end lost 7 bases, and 9 bases lay between the germline ends. 60 Vbeta and 13 Jbeta primers were used in PCR. Method: immunoSEQ multiplex PCR; TCRdb's copy keeps in-frame clones and lacks some. The profile shows approximately 110,000 clones, over 65% of them singletons. The source material was PBMCs. V is TRBV2 and J is TRBJ1-4; D is unresolved. The TCR originated in a middle-aged man in good health and CMV-seronegative. The CDR3 DNA sequence: TGTGCCAGCAGGTCGGGTGTTGAAAAACTGTTTTTT. As protein: CASRSGVEKLFF. The complete variable domain, with remaining parts taken from reference TRBV2 and TRBJ1-4, reads EPEVTQTPSHQVTQMGQEVILRCVPISNHLYFYWYRQILGQKVEFLVSFYNNEISEKSEIFDDQFSVERPDGSNFTLKIRSTKLEDSAMYFCASRSGVEKLFFGSGTQLSVL.